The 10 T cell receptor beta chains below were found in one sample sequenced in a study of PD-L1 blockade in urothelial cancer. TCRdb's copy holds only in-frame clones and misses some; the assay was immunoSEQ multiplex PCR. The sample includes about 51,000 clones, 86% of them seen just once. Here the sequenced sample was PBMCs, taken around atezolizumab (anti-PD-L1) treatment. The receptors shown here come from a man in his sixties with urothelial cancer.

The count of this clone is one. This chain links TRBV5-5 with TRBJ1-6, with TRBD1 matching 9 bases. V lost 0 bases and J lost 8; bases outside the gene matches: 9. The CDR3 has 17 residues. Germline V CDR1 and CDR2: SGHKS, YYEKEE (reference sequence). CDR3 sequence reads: CASSLGGRGTGYSPLHF. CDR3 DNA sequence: TGTGCCAGCAGCTTGGGGGGTCGGGGGACAGGGTATTCACCCCTCCACTTT.

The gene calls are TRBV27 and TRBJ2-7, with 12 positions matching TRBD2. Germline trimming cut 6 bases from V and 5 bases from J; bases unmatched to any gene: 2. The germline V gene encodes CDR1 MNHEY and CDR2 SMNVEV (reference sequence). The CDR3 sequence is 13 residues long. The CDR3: CASRLAGGNEQYF. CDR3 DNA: TGTGCCAGCAGGCTAGCGGGAGGGAACGAGCAGTACTTC.

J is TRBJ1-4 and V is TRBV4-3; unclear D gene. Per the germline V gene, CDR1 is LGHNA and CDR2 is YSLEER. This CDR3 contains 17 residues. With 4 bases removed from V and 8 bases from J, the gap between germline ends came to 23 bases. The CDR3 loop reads CASSPAAIGQQEEKLFF. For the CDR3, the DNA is TGCGCCAGCAGCCCCGCAGCGATTGGCCAGCAAGAAGAAAAACTGTTTTTT.

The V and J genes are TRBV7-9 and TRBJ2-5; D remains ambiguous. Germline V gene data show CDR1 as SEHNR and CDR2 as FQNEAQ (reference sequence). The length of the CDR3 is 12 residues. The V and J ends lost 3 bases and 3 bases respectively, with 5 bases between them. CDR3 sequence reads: CASSFVEETQYF. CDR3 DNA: TGTGCCAGCAGCTTTGTCGAAGAGACCCAGTACTTC.

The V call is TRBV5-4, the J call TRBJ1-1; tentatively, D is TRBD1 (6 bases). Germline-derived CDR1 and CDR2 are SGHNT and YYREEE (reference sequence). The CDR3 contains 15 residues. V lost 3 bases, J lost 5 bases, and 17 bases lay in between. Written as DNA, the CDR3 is TGTGCCAGCAGCTACCACTTGGGGGCTGGGACTGAAGCTTTCTTT. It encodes CASSYHLGAGTEAFF.

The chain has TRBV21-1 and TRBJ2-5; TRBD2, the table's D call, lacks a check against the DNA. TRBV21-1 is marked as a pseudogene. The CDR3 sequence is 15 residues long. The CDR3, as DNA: TGTGCCAGCAGCAAAGCAACCCTGGGGGGGCAGACCCAGTACTTC. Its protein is CASSKATLGGQTQYF.

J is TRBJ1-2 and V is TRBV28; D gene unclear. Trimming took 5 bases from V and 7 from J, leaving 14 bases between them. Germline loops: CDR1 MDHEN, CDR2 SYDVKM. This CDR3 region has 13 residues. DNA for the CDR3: TGTGCCAGCAGTCTCCTCGTCCCTTTTGGCTACACCTTC. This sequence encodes CASSLLVPFGYTF.

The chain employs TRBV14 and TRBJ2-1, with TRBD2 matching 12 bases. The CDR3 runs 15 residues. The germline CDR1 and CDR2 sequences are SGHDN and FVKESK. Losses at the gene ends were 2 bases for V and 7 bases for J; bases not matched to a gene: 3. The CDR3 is CASSQLAGGLNEQFF. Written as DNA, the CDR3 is TGTGCCAGCAGCCAACTAGCGGGAGGGTTGAATGAGCAGTTCTTC.

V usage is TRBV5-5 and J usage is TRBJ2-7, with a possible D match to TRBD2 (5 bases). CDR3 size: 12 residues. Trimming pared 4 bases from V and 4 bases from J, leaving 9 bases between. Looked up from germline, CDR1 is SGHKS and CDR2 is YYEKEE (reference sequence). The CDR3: CASSELVYEQYF. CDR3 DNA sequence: TGTGCCAGCAGCGAACTAGTGTACGAGCAGTACTTC. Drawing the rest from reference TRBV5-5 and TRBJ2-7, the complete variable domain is DAGVTQSPTHLIKTRGQQVTLRCSPISGHKSVSWYQQVLGQGPQFIFQYYEKEERGRGNFPDRFSARQFPNYSSELNVNALLLGDSALYLCASSELVYEQYFGPGTRLTVT.

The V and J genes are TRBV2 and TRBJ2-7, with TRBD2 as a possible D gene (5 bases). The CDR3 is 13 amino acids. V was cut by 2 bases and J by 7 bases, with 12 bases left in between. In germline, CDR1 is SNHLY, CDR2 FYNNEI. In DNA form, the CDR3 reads TGTGCCAGCAGTGAAACGCGCGGAGGAGAGCAGTACTTC. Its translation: CASSETRGGEQYF. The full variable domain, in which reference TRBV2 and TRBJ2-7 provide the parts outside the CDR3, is EPEVTQTPSHQVTQMGQEVILRCVPISNHLYFYWYRQILGQKVEFLVSFYNNEISEKSEIFDDQFSVERPDGSNFTLKIRSTKLEDSAMYFCASSETRGGEQYFGPGTRLTVT.